The 31 T cell receptor beta chains below all came from one sample that was sequenced in a study of blood T cell repertoires in COVID-19. Sequenced by immunoSEQ multiplex PCR; TCRdb stores in-frame clones only, minus some. The sample has about 310,000 clones; around 90% are singletons. The sequencing sample was made of peripheral blood. The receptors here all came from a man in his fifties with active or convalescent COVID-19.

The chain links TRBV5-1 to TRBJ2-3, with 7 bases that match TRBD1. With 2 bases clipped from V and 2 bases from J, the junction kept 2 bases outside the gene matches. Germline CDR1 is SGHRS and CDR2 is YFSETQ. This CDR3 spans 14 amino acids. The chain's CDR3 is CASSLQGFTDTQYF. In nucleotides, the CDR3 is TGCGCCAGCAGCTTACAGGGGTTCACAGATACGCAGTATTTT.

The rearrangement joins TRBV18 to TRBJ2-3; possibly TRBD1 for D (8 bases). Germline V gives CDR1 KGHSH, CDR2 LQKENI. This CDR3 spans 16 amino acids. The ends were cut back, 3 bases at V and 1 base at J, with 14 bases in the middle. This CDR3 is CASSPDRGGGTDTQYF. Here the CDR3 DNA reads TGTGCCAGCTCACCCGACAGGGGAGGGGGCACAGATACGCAGTATTTT.

V and J are TRBV6-5 and TRBJ1-5; D ambiguous. This CDR3 contains 13 residues. V was pared by 6 bases and J by 4 bases, with 10 bases between. CDR1 and CDR2 (germline): MNHEY, SVGAGI. CDR3 loop: CASRPFRNQPQHF. CDR3 nucleotides: TGTGCCAGCAGGCCATTTCGGAATCAGCCCCAGCATTTT.

The rearrangement uses TRBV4-3 and TRBJ1-3; D might be TRBD1 (6 bases). The V and J ends lost 6 bases and 0 bases respectively, with 12 bases between them. The CDR3 covers 15 residues. Germline V gene sequence: CDR1 LGHNA, CDR2 YSLEER. The CDR3 is CASSPGQSSGNTIYF. DNA for the CDR3: TGCGCCAGCAGTCCCGGACAGAGCTCTGGAAACACCATATATTTT.

The gene calls are TRBV6-2 or TRBV6-3 and TRBJ1-2, with a possible D match to TRBD1 (5 bases). The ends were cut back, 0 bases at V and 4 bases at J, with 9 bases in the middle. The CDR3 runs 14 residues. Germline lookup yields CDR1 MNHEY and CDR2 SVGEGT. CDR3 coding DNA: TGTGCCAGCAGTTACTCGAGGACATCCTATGGCTACACCTTC. Translating it yields CASSYSRTSYGYTF.

The chain combines TRBV7-8 with TRBJ2-7; TRBD1 matches 9 bases. The trim removed 4 bases at V and 2 bases at J, leaving 3 bases unmatched. The germline V gene encodes CDR1 SGHVS and CDR2 FQNEAQ. The CDR3 sequence is 14 residues long. The CDR3 DNA reads as TGTGCCAGCAGCTCGCGGGACAGGGCCTACGAGCAGTACTTC. As protein: CASSSRDRAYEQYF.

The V gene is TRBV30, the J gene TRBJ1-5; possibly TRBD1 for D (6 bases). This CDR3 has 16 amino acids. The V and J ends lost 2 bases and 3 bases respectively, with 17 bases between them. Germline assignment: CDR1 GTSNPN and CDR2 SVGIG (reference sequence). The CDR3 DNA sequence: TGTGCCTGGAGTATCTCTCATGGGACATTCAATCAGCCCCAGCATTTT. It is translated as CAWSISHGTFNQPQHF.

The CDR3 spells CASSAGLAGSSYEQYF. DNA of the CDR3: TGTGCCAGCAGCGCGGGACTAGCGGGGAGCTCCTACGAGCAGTACTTC. This chain uses TRBV5-4 with TRBJ2-7; TRBD2 agrees at 13 bases. The CDR3 covers 16 residues. The ends lost 4 bases at V and 0 bases at J; junction bases unmatched: 4. Germline-derived CDR1 and CDR2 are SGHNT and YYREEE (reference sequence). Variable domain in full (rest from reference TRBV5-4 and TRBJ2-7): ETGVTQSPTHLIKTRGQQVTLRCSSQSGHNTVSWYQQALGQGPQFIFQYYREEENGRGNFPPRFSGLQFPNYSSELNVNALELDDSALYLCASSAGLAGSSYEQYFGPGTRLTVT.

This sequence joins TRBV28 and TRBJ1-4; 8 bases align to TRBD1. Trimming removed 5 bases from V and 0 bases from J; junction bases left unmatched: 8. The V gene's germline CDR1 is MDHEN and CDR2 SYDVKM. The CDR3 length is 17 residues. CDR3 sequence: CASSPGGGGATNEKLFF. Written as DNA, the CDR3 is TGTGCCAGCAGTCCAGGGGGCGGAGGGGCAACTAATGAAAAACTGTTTTTT.

This sequence joins TRBV9 and TRBJ2-5, with 10 nucleotides matching TRBD1. This CDR3 comprises 16 residues. Germline loops: CDR1 SGDLS, CDR2 YYNGEE. The V gene end was trimmed by 2 bases and the J gene end by 4 bases; junction bases not matched to a gene: 8. The CDR3 reads CASSVGTGAYRETQYF. The DNA for the CDR3 is TGTGCCAGCAGCGTCGGGACAGGGGCTTATAGAGAGACCCAGTACTTC.

The V call is TRBV30, the J call TRBJ1-4; TRBD1 matches 7 bases. Germline CDR1 reads GTSNPN; CDR2 reads SVGIG (reference sequence). With 4 bases clipped from V and 3 bases from J, the junction kept 2 bases outside the gene matches. This CDR3 has 13 residues. The CDR3 sequence: CAWTGTANEKLFF. The CDR3 bases are TGTGCCTGGACCGGGACAGCTAATGAAAAACTGTTTTTT.

The CDR3 loop reads CASSRGLAETQYF. The CDR3 DNA sequence: TGTGCCAGCAGTAGGGGACTAGCGGAGACCCAGTACTTC. V usage is TRBV2 and J usage is TRBJ2-5, with 10 bases that match TRBD2. The germline V gene encodes CDR1 SNHLY and CDR2 FYNNEI. The CDR3 is made up of 13 amino acids. V shed 5 bases and J 5 bases; nucleotides not matched to a gene: 2.

In DNA, the CDR3 is TGTGCCAGCTCGCCAGGGGAAGCTGGAAACACCATATATTTT. It encodes CASSPGEAGNTIYF. This sequence joins TRBV6-6 and TRBJ1-3, with a tentative D call TRBD1 (6 bases). This CDR3 has 14 residues. V lost 8 bases and J 2 bases, leaving 13 bases between the germline ends. From germline, CDR1 is MNHNY and CDR2 SVGAGI (reference sequence).

In regard to this clone: Other DNA sequences of this sample code for an identical CDR3. The rearrangement links TRBV18 to TRBJ2-6; D call uncertain. V was clipped by 3 bases and J by 0 bases, with 3 bases between them. The length of the CDR3 is 14 residues. Germline V gene lookup returns CDR1 KGHSH and CDR2 LQKENI. The CDR3 DNA reads as TGTGCCAGCTCACCCAGCTCTGGGGCCAACGTCCTGACTTTC. As protein: CASSPSSGANVLTF.

The gene calls are TRBV6-6 and TRBJ2-2, with 8 bases fitting TRBD1. V shed 10 bases, J shed 3 bases, and the junction held 4 bases outside the gene matches. CDR1 and CDR2 from the germline V gene are MNHNY and SVGAGI (reference sequence). The CDR3 spans 13 residues. The CDR3 region has the DNA TGTGCCACAGGGGGCTGGGACACCGGGGAGCTGTTTTTT. This translates into CATGGWDTGELFF.

The rearrangement uses TRBV19 and TRBJ2-5, with 8 positions matching TRBD2. V was pared by 7 bases and J by 5 bases, with 18 bases of the junction left unmatched. Germline assignment: CDR1 LNHDA and CDR2 SQIVND (reference sequence). The CDR3 spans 17 residues. The CDR3 sequence is CASKGILGRGDSETQYF. CDR3 in DNA: TGTGCCAGTAAGGGGATCCTCGGGAGGGGAGATTCGGAGACCCAGTACTTC.

This chain links TRBV7-9 with TRBJ1-6; D might be TRBD1 (5 bases). Germline CDR1 reads SEHNR; CDR2 reads FQNEAQ (reference sequence). This CDR3 region has 16 residues. V was cut by 1 base and J by 0 bases, with 7 bases left in between. CDR3: CASSLGQGSYNSPLHF. The DNA of the CDR3 is TGTGCCAGCAGCTTAGGGCAGGGCTCCTATAATTCACCCCTCCACTTT.

This clone was observed a handful of times. The chain combines TRBV29-1 with TRBJ1-4, with D tentatively TRBD1 (5 bases). CDR1 and CDR2 (germline): SQVTM, ANQGSEA. This CDR3 is built from 15 residues. Trimming shortened V by 6 bases and J by 4 bases, and 18 bases separated the two germline ends. CDR3: CSVNLARQGNEKLFF. CDR3 coding DNA: TGCAGCGTCAACCTTGCCAGGCAGGGTAATGAAAAACTGTTTTTT.

The table lists this clone with a few counts. The genes are TRBV2 and TRBJ1-1; D call uncertain. The V end lost 0 bases, the J end lost 8 bases, and 10 bases lay between the germline ends. CDR3 length: 13 residues. Germline CDR1 is SNHLY and CDR2 is FYNNEI. CDR3 nucleotides: TGTGCCAGCAGTGAAGCCGAACCTGGCGAAGCTTTCTTT. Protein product: CASSEAEPGEAFF.

The rearrangement uses TRBV15 and TRBJ2-2; 8 bases are a match to TRBD1. Losses at the gene ends were 1 base for V and 6 bases for J; bases not matched to a gene: 13. The CDR3 contains 18 residues. Germline V gene lookup returns CDR1 LNHNV and CDR2 YYDKDF (reference sequence). CDR3 nucleotide sequence: TGTGCCACCAGCAGAGCTATACCCGGACAGGGCGAGGCCGGGGAGCTGTTTTTT. It encodes CATSRAIPGQGEAGELFF.

This chain links TRBV13 with TRBJ1-4; D gene uncertain. Germline V gives CDR1 PRHDT, CDR2 FYEKMQ (reference sequence). V lost 0 bases and J 4 bases, leaving 15 bases between the germline ends. This CDR3 contains 17 residues. Written as DNA, the CDR3 is TGTGCCAGCAGCTTAGGCCTCCTTGGAGCCTTTAATGAAAAACTGTTTTTT. This sequence encodes CASSLGLLGAFNEKLFF.

The J gene is TRBJ1-4, the V gene TRBV29-1; TRBD1 might be the D (5 bases). Germline V CDR1 and CDR2: SQVTM, ANQGSEA. V dropped 0 bases and J dropped 3 bases, with 17 bases sitting between them. The CDR3 sequence is 17 residues long. The DNA of the CDR3 is TGCAGCGTTGAAGATCGAAGGGGAGGAGGGGCTAATGAAAAACTGTTTTTT. Its translation is CSVEDRRGGGANEKLFF.

In its sample, this clone was seen once. The rearrangement uses TRBV28 and TRBJ1-5, with TRBD1 identical over 8 bases. The CDR3 has 15 residues. Germline V gene sequence: CDR1 MDHEN, CDR2 SYDVKM. V lost 6 bases to trimming and J lost 5 bases; unmatched junction nucleotides: 9. The CDR3 nucleotides are TGTGCCAGCAGCCCGACAGGGGCGAGGGATCAGCCCCAGCATTTT. It yields the protein CASSPTGARDQPQHF. Based on the CDR3 plus reference TRBV28 and TRBJ1-5, the full variable domain is DVKVTQSSRYLVKRTGEKVFLECVQDMDHENMFWYRQDPGLGLRLIYFSYDVKMKEKGDIPEGYSVSREKKERFSLILESASTNQTSMYLCASSPTGARDQPQHFGDGTRLSIL.

This rearrangement joins TRBV6-6 to TRBJ2-5; D may be TRBD2 (5 bases). The CDR3 loop spans 11 amino acids. Trimming stripped 8 bases from V and 5 bases from J, with 9 bases between. Per germline, CDR1 MNHNY and CDR2 SVGAGI (reference sequence). The DNA of the CDR3 is TGTGCCAGCTCCAGAGGGGAGACCCAGTACTTC. Its translation is CASSRGETQYF.

The V call is TRBV18, the J call TRBJ2-2, with a tentative D call TRBD1 (5 bases). Germline CDR1 and CDR2: KGHSH and LQKENI. This CDR3 is 16 amino acids long. Trimming took off 0 bases at V and 4 bases at J, with 12 bases between the two ends. The CDR3 nucleotides read TGTGCCAGCTCACCACCGCAGGGTTTTGTCACCGGGGAGCTGTTTTTT. Its translation: CASSPPQGFVTGELFF.

CDR3 sequence: CASLNQGCNQPQHF. The CDR3 DNA reads as TGTGCCAGCCTTAATCAGGGTTGCAATCAGCCCCAGCATTTT. This chain uses TRBV27 with TRBJ1-5; a weak D match, TRBD1 (5 bases). Germline lookup yields CDR1 MNHEY and CDR2 SMNVEV (reference sequence). Trimming left V 8 bases short and J 2 bases short, with 13 bases between. This CDR3 comprises 14 residues.

This chain uses TRBV18 with TRBJ2-1; 16 bases agree with TRBD2. The CDR3 runs to 16 residues. CDR1 KGHSH and CDR2 LQKENI come from the germline V gene. V lost 3 bases, J lost 8 bases, and 4 bases stayed unmatched. The CDR3 loop is CASSPPGTSGRDEQFF. The CDR3 DNA sequence: TGTGCCAGCTCACCCCCCGGGACTAGCGGGAGGGATGAGCAGTTCTTC.

In its sample, this clone was seen once. The gene calls are TRBV2 and TRBJ1-1, with 7 bases identical to TRBD1. Germline V gene sequence: CDR1 SNHLY, CDR2 FYNNEI. CDR3 length equals 14 residues. J gave up 1 base and V 3 bases, and 2 bases lay outside the gene matches. Here the CDR3 DNA reads TGTGCCAGCAGTGACCGGACAGGGAACACTGAAGCTTTCTTT. It yields the protein CASSDRTGNTEAFF. The variable domain in full, with the rest retrieved from reference TRBV2 and TRBJ1-1, is EPEVTQTPSHQVTQMGQEVILRCVPISNHLYFYWYRQILGQKVEFLVSFYNNEISEKSEIFDDQFSVERPDGSNFTLKIRSTKLEDSAMYFCASSDRTGNTEAFFGQGTRLTVV.

The rearrangement links TRBV28 to TRBJ2-2; 8 positions agree with TRBD1. The length of the CDR3 is 16 residues. The J segment lost 5 bases and the V segment lost 6 bases, leaving 11 bases of the junction unmatched. Germline-derived CDR1 and CDR2 are MDHEN and SYDVKM. The CDR3 DNA reads TGTGCCAGCAGATCAAATCCCGGGACAGGTACCGGGGAGCTGTTTTTT. Translated: CASRSNPGTGTGELFF.

The J gene is TRBJ2-5, the V gene TRBV9; the match to TRBD2 covers 7 bases. Trimming took 0 bases from V and 3 from J; bases not matched to a gene: 8. In germline, CDR1 is SGDLS, CDR2 YYNGEE. The CDR3 totals 16 residues. The CDR3 DNA is TGTGCCAGCAGCGTAGGGCCTAGCGGAATCGAAGAGACCCAGTACTTC. Protein sequence: CASSVGPSGIEETQYF.

The chain joins TRBV7-2 to TRBJ2-5, with D perhaps TRBD2 (5 bases). Germline CDR1 SGHTA, CDR2 FQGNSA. The CDR3 is made up of 16 amino acids. Trimming stripped 0 bases from V and 0 bases from J, with 11 bases between. The CDR3 region has the DNA TGTGCCAGCAGCTTAGCGTGGCGGGCTAACCAAGAGACCCAGTACTTC. This translates into CASSLAWRANQETQYF.